Each of the 25 T cell receptor beta chains below was sequenced from the same sample in a study of patients and donors after allogeneic stem cell transplantation. TCRdb ran MiXCR on the RT-PCR reads and lists one entry per CDR3 protein. The repertoire holds 15,000 to 25,000 distinct CDR3 sequences, with roughly 5% as singletons. The sequenced sample consisted of blood, either unsorted or a sorted T cell fraction (not recorded which). These receptors were obtained from a human donor who was either an allogeneic HSCT recipient or a stem cell or donor lymphocyte infusion donor (not recorded which). It is not recorded whose cells these are; they may come from a transplant donor.

The chain joins TRBV7-8 to TRBJ1-2; D uncertain. The germline CDR1 and CDR2 sequences are SGHVS and FQNEAQ. This CDR3 region has 15 residues. Trimming cost V 1 base and J 9 bases, with 18 bases left between them. In nucleotides, the CDR3 is TGTGCCAGCAGCTTAGGGTACGGCATTCCTGAGCGCTACACCTTC. As protein: CASSLGYGIPERYTF.

This clonotype was seen ten or more times. V gene TRBV5-1 combines with J gene TRBJ2-5; 9 nucleotides line up with TRBD1. The junction had 6 bases not matched to a gene; V was cut back by 3 bases and J by 6 bases. Per germline, CDR1 SGHRS and CDR2 YFSETQ. The CDR3 consists of 14 residues. CDR3: CASSSTGGAKTQYF. In DNA, the CDR3 is TGCGCCAGCAGCTCCACAGGGGGCGCGAAGACCCAGTACTTC.

J is TRBJ2-7 and V is TRBV7-9; TRBD1 agrees at 7 bases. The junction had 17 bases not matched to a gene; V was cut back by 3 bases and J by 6 bases. The CDR3 consists of 17 residues. Germline CDR1 and CDR2: SEHNR and FQNEAQ (reference sequence). In DNA form, the CDR3 reads TGTGCCAGCAGCTTTAGGGACAGAGACCCCTTTAGGGGCGAGCAGTACTTC. Translated: CASSFRDRDPFRGEQYF.

This clonotype was picked up many times. The chain employs TRBV5-1 and TRBJ2-3; no reliable D call. Germline values: CDR1 SGHRS, CDR2 YFSETQ. This CDR3 is 14 amino acids long. V was clipped by 1 base and J by 1 base, with 7 bases between them. DNA for the CDR3: TGCGCCAGCAGCTTGTACGGCGGCACAGATACGCAGTATTTT. This encodes CASSLYGGTDTQYF.

V gene TRBV7-9 combines with J gene TRBJ2-3, with 8 bases that match TRBD2. Germline V gene sequence: CDR1 SEHNR, CDR2 FQNEAQ (reference sequence). CDR3 length: 14 residues. J was trimmed by 2 bases and V by 8 bases; bases with no gene match: 6. Here the CDR3 reads CASPAGALTDTQYF. CDR3 nucleotides: TGTGCCAGCCCAGCGGGAGCCCTCACAGATACGCAGTATTTT.

This clonotype was counted only a few times. The CDR3 bases are TGTGCCAGCAGCCAAGAACGGACTAGCAGCGAGCAGTACTTC. Amino acid sequence: CASSQERTSSEQYF. The chain links TRBV4-2 to TRBJ2-7, with TRBD2 matching 8 bases. This CDR3 is 14 amino acids long. Germline V gene data show CDR1 as LGHNA and CDR2 as YNFKEQ. The ends lost 0 bases at V and 6 bases at J; junction bases unmatched: 4.

This clonotype appeared many times. The chain employs TRBV4-1 and TRBJ2-7, with TRBD2 matching over 7 bases. Germline CDR1 and CDR2: MGHRA and YSYEKL. CDR3 length: 15 residues. V was pared by 4 bases and J by 0 bases, with 6 bases of the junction left unmatched. The CDR3 sequence: CASSRAGPGSYEQYF. As DNA, the CDR3 is TGCGCCAGCAGCCGAGCGGGGCCCGGCTCCTACGAGCAGTACTTC.

This clonotype is medium-sized. DNA of the CDR3: TGTGCCAGCAGAACGGGACTAGCGGGGGCCTACGAGCAGTACTTC. Residues: CASRTGLAGAYEQYF. The chain is built from TRBV6-1 and TRBJ2-7, with 14 bases lining up with TRBD2. The J segment lost 2 bases and the V segment lost 6 bases, leaving 3 bases of the junction unmatched. Germline lookup yields CDR1 MNHNS and CDR2 SASEGT. The CDR3 totals 15 residues.

This clonotype was recorded at least ten times. The chain joins TRBV28 to TRBJ2-7, with D unresolved. CDR3 length equals 13 residues. Per the germline V gene, CDR1 is MDHEN and CDR2 is SYDVKM. V lost 4 bases and J lost 2, with 9 bases in between. The DNA for the CDR3 is TGTGCCAGCAGTTCGGCCGAGACCTACGAGCAGTACTTC. This translates into CASSSAETYEQYF.

At least ten counts were recorded for this clonotype. The chain couples TRBV4-1 to TRBJ2-3, with D perhaps TRBD1 (7 bases). Germline lookup yields CDR1 MGHRA and CDR2 YSYEKL. The length of the CDR3 is 14 residues. V was shortened by 0 bases and J by 7 bases, with 11 bases between the two germline ends. CDR3 sequence (DNA): TGCGCCAGCAGCCAAGAGAGGAGGGGGCATACGCAGTATTTT. Amino acid sequence: CASSQERRGHTQYF.

This clonotype was seen only a few times. The rearrangement joins TRBV7-9 to TRBJ2-1; the D call may be TRBD1 or TRBD2 (6 bases each). The CDR3 extends over 15 amino acids. Germline values: CDR1 SEHNR, CDR2 FQNEAQ (reference sequence). V dropped 10 bases and J dropped 0 bases, with 16 bases sitting between them. CDR3 amino acids: CAKGGNRSSYNEQFF. CDR3 nucleotides: TGTGCCAAGGGGGGAAACAGGAGCTCCTACAATGAGCAGTTCTTC.

This clonotype was counted between two and nine times. This chain uses TRBV20-1 with TRBJ1-5; the D is unclear. This CDR3 is built from 18 residues. V was trimmed by 3 bases and J by 2 bases, leaving 23 bases between them. Per germline, CDR1 DFQATT and CDR2 SNEGSKA (reference sequence). CDR3 sequence: CSARGIGSRVCGNQPQHF. As DNA, the CDR3 is TGCAGTGCTAGGGGTATAGGTTCTCGGGTATGCGGCAATCAGCCCCAGCATTTT.

This clonotype occurred many times. The rearrangement joins TRBV5-1 to TRBJ2-7; 10 bases line up with TRBD1. Germline V gene data show CDR1 as SGHRS and CDR2 as YFSETQ. The CDR3 has 14 amino acids. The V segment lost 4 bases and the J segment 5 bases; nucleotides outside the gene matches: 6. The CDR3 reads CASSPTGGGDEQYF. DNA for the CDR3: TGCGCCAGCAGCCCGACAGGGGGCGGCGACGAGCAGTACTTC.

The chain employs TRBV6-5 and TRBJ1-1; D is uncertain. Per germline, CDR1 MNHEY and CDR2 SVGAGI. The CDR3 has 16 residues. V lost 2 bases and J lost 0, with 13 bases in between. CDR3 DNA sequence: TGTGCCAGCAGTTACGTCCTGGGGAGCATGAACACTGAAGCTTTCTTT. The encoded protein is CASSYVLGSMNTEAFF.

This clonotype has ten or more counts. The chain couples TRBV6-5 to TRBJ1-1, with 9 bases aligning to TRBD1. V dropped 0 bases and J dropped 7; count of bases not matched to a gene: 3. Germline-derived CDR1 and CDR2 are MNHEY and SVGAGI. The CDR3 is 14 amino acids. This chain's CDR3 is CASSYSRQGGEAFF. As DNA, the CDR3 is TGTGCCAGCAGTTACTCCAGACAGGGGGGTGAAGCTTTCTTT.

This clonotype was recorded at least ten times. The chain couples TRBV12-3 or TRBV12-4 to TRBJ1-3; possible D gene TRBD1, 5 bases. Between the trimmed V and J ends, which lost 1 base and 3 bases, there was a span of 28 bases. This CDR3 is built from 21 residues. CDR3 sequence: CASSLDTLRQGKSLYGNTIYF. The CDR3 DNA reads TGTGCCAGCAGTTTAGATACTCTTCGGCAGGGTAAATCTCTATATGGAAACACCATATATTTT.

This clonotype was found many times. The rearrangement links TRBV7-9 to TRBJ2-5; D possibly uses TRBD1 or TRBD2 (5 bases each). V was trimmed by 0 bases and J by 7 bases, leaving 6 bases between them. The CDR3 is 12 amino acids. Germline CDR1 reads SEHNR; CDR2 reads FQNEAQ (reference sequence). DNA for the CDR3: TGTGCCAGCAGCTTAGCGGGGGTGACCCAGTACTTC. This translates into CASSLAGVTQYF.

There are many counts of this clonotype. The V gene is TRBV5-1, the J gene TRBJ2-1; a possible D gene is TRBD1 (6 bases). Per germline, CDR1 SGHRS and CDR2 YFSETQ. Trimming left V 4 bases short and J 2 bases short, with 13 bases between. The CDR3 spans 15 residues. CDR3 amino acids: CASSQTGQTYNEQFF. The CDR3 DNA is TGCGCCAGCAGCCAAACGGGACAAACCTACAATGAGCAGTTCTTC.

This clonotype occurred many times. This chain uses TRBV10-3 with TRBJ2-1, with 11 positions matching TRBD1. The germline V gene has CDR1 ENHRY and CDR2 SYGVKD. V trimming: 3 bases; J trimming: 8 bases; junction bases outside the gene matches: 6. The CDR3 has 15 residues. The CDR3 DNA follows: TGTGCCATCAGTGACGGGGGGACAGGGGGTGATGAGCAGTTCTTC. Translated: CAISDGGTGGDEQFF.

The V and J genes are TRBV5-1 and TRBJ2-2, with D unresolved. V was cut by 5 bases and J by 5 bases, with 4 bases left in between. This CDR3 spans 11 amino acids. CDR1 is SGHRS, CDR2 YFSETQ, per germline. The CDR3 sequence is CASSTTGELFF. For the CDR3, the DNA is TGCGCCAGCAGTACAACCGGGGAGCTGTTTTTT. The full variable domain, with the rest looked up from reference TRBV5-1 and TRBJ2-2, is KAGVTQTPRYLIKTRGQQVTLSCSPISGHRSVSWYQQTPGQGLQFLFEYFSETQRNKGNFPGRFSGRQFSNSRSEMNVSTLELGDSALYLCASSTTGELFFGEGSRLTVL.

This clonotype was observed a handful of times. The chain joins TRBV3-1 to TRBJ2-1; TRBD2 aligns across 9 bases. The junction had 3 bases not matched to a gene; V was cut back by 4 bases and J by 2 bases. CDR1 is LGHDT, CDR2 YNNKEL, per germline (reference sequence). The CDR3 contains 15 residues. CDR3 DNA: TGTGCCAGCAGCCCTTTAGCGGGGGCCTACAATGAGCAGTTCTTC. This translates into CASSPLAGAYNEQFF.

This clonotype has a handful of counts. The chain employs TRBV6-7 and TRBJ2-2; D is undetermined. TRBV6-7 carries the ORF label, with uncertain function. The CDR3 length is 10 residues. V was trimmed by 10 bases and J by 4 bases, leaving 4 bases between them. For the CDR3, the DNA is TGTGCCAATACCACCGGGGAGCTGTTTTTT. The encoded protein is CANTTGELFF.

This clonotype was recorded many times. The chain uses TRBV28 and TRBJ1-3; no clear D gene. With 1 base removed from V and 4 bases from J, the gap between germline ends came to 5 bases. Per the germline V gene, CDR1 is MDHEN and CDR2 is SYDVKM. The CDR3 contains 13 residues. CDR3 nucleotide sequence: TGTGCCAGCAGTTTATTTTCCGGAAACACCATATATTTT. This codes for CASSLFSGNTIYF.

This clonotype was observed at least ten times. The gene calls are TRBV19 and TRBJ1-1, with a tentative D call TRBD1 (6 bases). The CDR3 totals 13 residues. Trimming took 8 bases from V and 3 from J, leaving 13 bases between them. Per germline, CDR1 LNHDA and CDR2 SQIVND (reference sequence). CDR3 protein: CASSKRGYTEAFF. The CDR3 coding sequence is TGTGCCAGTTCCAAAAGGGGGTACACTGAAGCTTTCTTT.

The V call is TRBV19, the J call TRBJ1-5; D is possibly TRBD1 (5 bases). CDR1 and CDR2 (germline): LNHDA, SQIVND (reference sequence). V was shortened by 3 bases and J by 0 bases, with 9 bases between the two germline ends. The CDR3 covers 15 residues. As DNA, the CDR3 is TGTGCCAGTAGTATGAATCAGGGTAGCAATCAGCCCCAGCATTTT. Its translation: CASSMNQGSNQPQHF.